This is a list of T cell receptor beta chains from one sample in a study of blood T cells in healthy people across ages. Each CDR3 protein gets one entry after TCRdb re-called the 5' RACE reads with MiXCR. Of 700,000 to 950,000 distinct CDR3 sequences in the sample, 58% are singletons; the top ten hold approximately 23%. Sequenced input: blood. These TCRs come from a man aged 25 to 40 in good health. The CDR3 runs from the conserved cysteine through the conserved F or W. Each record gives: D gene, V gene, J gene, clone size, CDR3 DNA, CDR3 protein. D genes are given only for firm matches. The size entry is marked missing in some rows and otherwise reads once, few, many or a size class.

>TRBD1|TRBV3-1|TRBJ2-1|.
TGTGCCAGCAGCCAAGTACAGGGGGCGAGTGAGCAGTTCTTC
CASSQVQGASEQFF
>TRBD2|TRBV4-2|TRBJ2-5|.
TGTGCCAGCAGCCATTTTCGGTGGACTAGCGGGGGCCCACAAGAGACCCAGTACTTC
CASSHFRWTSGGPQETQYF
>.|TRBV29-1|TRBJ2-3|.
TGCAGCGTGGCTCTTGATACAGGGTCAGATACGCAGTATTTT
CSVALDTGSDTQYF
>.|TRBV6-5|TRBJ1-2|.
TGTGCCAGCAGTAACCCCGGAGGCCGCTATGGCTACACCTTC
CASSNPGGRYGYTF
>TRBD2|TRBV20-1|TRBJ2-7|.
TGCAGTGCTAAGCGGGAGTCCTACGAGCAGTACTTC
CSAKRESYEQYF
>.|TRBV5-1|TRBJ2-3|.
TGCGCCAGCAGCCTGTGGAGCGCCACAGATACGCAGTATTTT
CASSLWSATDTQYF
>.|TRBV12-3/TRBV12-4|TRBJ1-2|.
TGTGCCAGCAGTTTGTCGGGGGGAACGTATGGCTACACCTTC
CASSLSGGTYGYTF
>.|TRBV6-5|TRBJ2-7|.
TGTGCCAGCAGTTACTCGAGGGATACCTACGAGCAGTACTTC
CASSYSRDTYEQYF
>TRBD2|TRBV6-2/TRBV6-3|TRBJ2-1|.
TGTGCCAGCAGTTACTCGAGCAGACTAGCGACAAACAATGAGCAGTTCTTC
CASSYSSRLATNNEQFF
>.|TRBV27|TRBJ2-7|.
TGTGCCAGCAGTCCCCACCAGGGGAAGCAGTACTTC
CASSPHQGKQYF
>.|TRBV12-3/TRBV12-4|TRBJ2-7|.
TGTGCCAGCAGGAAGGAATCGGGGATCTCCTACAATGAGCAGTACTTC
CASRKESGISYNEQYF
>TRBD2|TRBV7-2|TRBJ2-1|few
TGTGCCAGCAGCTTACAGCCTAGCGGGGGGCTCGAACAGTTCTTC
CASSLQPSGGLEQFF
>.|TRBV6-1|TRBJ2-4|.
TGTGCCAGCAGAAAGTCGGTGGGGGGAGAGGGTGACATTCAGTACTTC
CASRKSVGGEGDIQYF
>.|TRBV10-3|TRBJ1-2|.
TGTGCCATCAGGAGGGACGGCCACTATGGCTACACCTTC
CAIRRDGHYGYTF
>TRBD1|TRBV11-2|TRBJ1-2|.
TGTGCCAGCAGCACAGGGGGCCCAGCTGGTGGCTACACCTTC
CASSTGGPAGGYTF
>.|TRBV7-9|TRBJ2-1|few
TGTGCCAGCAGCTTAGCTAGCGGTACCTTCAATGAGCAGTTCTTC
CASSLASGTFNEQFF
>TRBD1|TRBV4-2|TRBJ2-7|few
TGTGCCAGCAGCCAAGAGACAGGGGGGACCTACGAGCAGTACTTC
CASSQETGGTYEQYF
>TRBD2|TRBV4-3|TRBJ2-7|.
TGCGCCAGCAGCCAAGGGACTAGCGCGACCTACGAGCAGTACTTC
CASSQGTSATYEQYF
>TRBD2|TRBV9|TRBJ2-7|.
TGTGCCAGCGGGCGGGGGGCCGAGATCGAGCAGTACTTC
CASGRGAEIEQYF
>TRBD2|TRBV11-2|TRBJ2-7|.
TGTGCCAGCAGCTTACTAGCGGGGGGCTACGAGCAGTACTTC
CASSLLAGGYEQYF
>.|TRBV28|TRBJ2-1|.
TGTGCCAGCAGTTCTCCCCGGGAGCAGTTCTTC
CASSSPREQFF
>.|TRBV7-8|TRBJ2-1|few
TGTGCCAGCAGCTTAGGCCGACTGGCTCCCCCCCATGAGCAGTTCTTC
CASSLGRLAPPHEQFF
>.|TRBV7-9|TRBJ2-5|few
TGTGCCAGCAGCTTATCGATGGGCCAGGAGACCCAGTACTTC
CASSLSMGQETQYF
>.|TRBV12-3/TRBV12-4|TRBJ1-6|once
TGTGCCAGCAGTGCTGAGGGGAATTCACCCCTCCACTTT
CASSAEGNSPLHF
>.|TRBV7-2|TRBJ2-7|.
TGTGCCAGCAGCTTAGCCCCTCAGGGTTCCTACGAGCAGTACTTC
CASSLAPQGSYEQYF
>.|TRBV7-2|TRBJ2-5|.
TGTGCCAGCAGCACGTACAGGGAAGAGACCCAGTACTTC
CASSTYREETQYF
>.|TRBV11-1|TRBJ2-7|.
TGTGCCAGCAGCGCAGACAGAGTCGAGCAGTACTTC
CASSADRVEQYF
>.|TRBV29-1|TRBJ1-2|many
TGCAGCGGGGGTTCAGGAGGGAACTATGGCTACACCTTC
CSGGSGGNYGYTF
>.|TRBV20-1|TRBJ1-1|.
TGCAGTGCGCCAAGAACAGGGATCGCTGAAGCTTTCTTT
CSAPRTGIAEAFF
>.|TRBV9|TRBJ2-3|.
TGTGCCAGCAGCCTATCACCCCTACGCACAGATACGCAGTATTTT
CASSLSPLRTDTQYF
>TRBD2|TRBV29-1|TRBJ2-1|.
TGCAGCGTCACCGGGACTAGCGGGAGTTCCTACAATGAGCAGTTCTTC
CSVTGTSGSSYNEQFF
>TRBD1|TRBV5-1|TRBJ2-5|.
TGCGCCAGCAGCGGCACAGGGGGCATGGAGACCCAGTACTTC
CASSGTGGMETQYF
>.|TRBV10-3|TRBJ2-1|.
TGTGCCATCAGTGAGTCCGTTGAGCAGTTCTTC
CAISESVEQFF
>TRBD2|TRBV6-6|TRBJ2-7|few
TGTGCCAGCAGTTACCACCTTAGCGGGACCTCCTACGAGCAGTACTTC
CASSYHLSGTSYEQYF
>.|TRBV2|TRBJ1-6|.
TGTGCCAGCAGTCCCGGACAGTATTCACCCCTCCACTTT
CASSPGQYSPLHF
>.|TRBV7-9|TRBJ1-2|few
TGTGCCAGCAGCATGAACCCCAGGGCCTTCTATGGCTACACCTTC
CASSMNPRAFYGYTF
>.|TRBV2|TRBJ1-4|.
TGTGCCAGCAGTGAAGGGGGGGTCGAACGTGAAAAACTGTTTTTT
CASSEGGVEREKLFF
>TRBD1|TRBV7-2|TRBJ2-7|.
TGTGCCAGCAGCCCGCTTCGGACAGGGAGCTACGAGCAGTACTTC
CASSPLRTGSYEQYF
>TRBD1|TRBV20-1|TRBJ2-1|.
TGCAGTGCCAGGTCGGCGTTCGGGGGGACAGGGAGACGGGGGAACAATGAGCAGTTCTTC
CSARSAFGGTGRRGNNEQFF
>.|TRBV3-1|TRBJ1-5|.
TGTGCCAGCAGCCATGGCGAGTCGCGCCAGCATTTT
CASSHGESRQHF
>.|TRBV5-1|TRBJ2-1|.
TGCGCCAGCAGCTTGGAGAGGGCCGGAGAGACCCAGTTCTTC
CASSLERAGETQFF
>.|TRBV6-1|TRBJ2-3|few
TGTGCCACCCCAAGAACAGGGCCAACGGGGAGTACAGATACGCAGTATTTT
CATPRTGPTGSTDTQYF
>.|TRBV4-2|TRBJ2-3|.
TGTGCCAGCAGCCAAGCTCCAGCCTACACAGATACGCAGTATTTT
CASSQAPAYTDTQYF
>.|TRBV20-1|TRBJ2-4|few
TGCAGTGCTAGTGGTCTAGCCAAAAACATTCAGTACTTC
CSASGLAKNIQYF
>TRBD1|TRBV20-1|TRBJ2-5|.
TGCAGTGCTATACAAGAGGGACAGGGATCGGAGACCCAGTACTTC
CSAIQEGQGSETQYF
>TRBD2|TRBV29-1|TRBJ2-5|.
TGCAGCGCCTCTGGGGGGGTTAAGGGGACCCAGTACTTC
CSASGGVKGTQYF
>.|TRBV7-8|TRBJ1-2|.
TGTGCCAGCAGCTTGACAGTACTCTATGGCTACACCTTC
CASSLTVLYGYTF
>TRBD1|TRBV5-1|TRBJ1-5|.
TGCGCCAGCAGCTTGGGGGGACAGAGCAATCAGCCCCAGCATTTT
CASSLGGQSNQPQHF
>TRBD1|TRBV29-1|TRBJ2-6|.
TGCAGCGTAGGACAGGGGCCCCCTTTTGGGGCCAACGTCCTGACTTTC
CSVGQGPPFGANVLTF
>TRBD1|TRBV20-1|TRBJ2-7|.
TGCAGTGCTGAGAAGACAGGGGGTAACTACGAGCAGTACTTC
CSAEKTGGNYEQYF
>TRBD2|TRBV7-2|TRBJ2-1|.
TGTGCCAGCAGCTTAGATGCGGTAGCGGGGGGTAAGTTCTTC
CASSLDAVAGGKFF
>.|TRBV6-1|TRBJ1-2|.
TGTGCCAGCAGTGAATTCGGCATGCCGGTCGGCTACACCTTC
CASSEFGMPVGYTF